One and the same sample provided the 32 T cell receptor beta chains below, sequenced in a study of T cell responses to AZD1222 COVID-19 vaccine. Using immunoSEQ multiplex PCR, the repertoire was profiled, and TCRdb retains in-frame clones only, with some absent. Among 90,000 to 150,000 clones listed, 88% were seen once. Sequenced here: peripheral blood, sampled 28 days after the second AZD1222 dose. These receptors all come from an adult who received the AZD1222 COVID-19 vaccine.

The CDR3 region has the DNA TGTGCCACCAGCAGAGATCCGGGACAGGAGAATGAAAAACTGTTTTTT. It specifies CATSRDPGQENEKLFF. This chain joins TRBV15 and TRBJ1-4, with TRBD1 matching 8 bases. Trimming cost V 0 bases and J 5 bases; bases outside gene matches: 5. This CDR3 has 16 amino acids. CDR1 LNHNV and CDR2 YYDKDF come from the germline V gene (reference sequence).

The chain recombines TRBV6-5 with TRBJ2-5; D is unresolved. The germline gives CDR1 MNHEY, CDR2 SVGAGI. Trimming removed 0 bases from V and 5 bases from J, with 10 bases in between. The CDR3 is 14 amino acids. This CDR3 is CASSYSRVGETQYF. The CDR3 nucleotides read TGTGCCAGCAGTTACTCCCGGGTCGGGGAGACCCAGTACTTC.

The chain has TRBV19 and TRBJ1-2; D is possibly TRBD1 (5 bases). Deletions cut 1 base from V and 2 bases from J, with 11 bases between. The CDR3 contains 15 residues. Germline-derived CDR1 and CDR2 are LNHDA and SQIVND (reference sequence). Written as DNA, the CDR3 is TGTGCCAGTAGTATAGGAAGCAGGGTGAACTATGGCTACACCTTC. It yields the protein CASSIGSRVNYGYTF.

The rearrangement uses TRBV21-1 and TRBJ1-2; no DNA check was done on the table's D call, TRBD1. TRBV21-1 is listed as a pseudogene. This CDR3 has 15 residues. The CDR3 DNA reads TGTGCCAGCACCCCCCGGACAGGGATTAACTATGGCTACACCTTC. It encodes CASTPRTGINYGYTF.

The J gene is TRBJ2-1, the V gene TRBV27; tentatively, D is TRBD1 (5 bases). V lost 5 bases and J 2 bases, leaving 13 bases between the germline ends. The length of the CDR3 is 15 residues. Germline V gives CDR1 MNHEY, CDR2 SMNVEV (reference sequence). CDR3 sequence reads: CASSNSGNPYNEQFF. CDR3 in DNA: TGTGCCAGCAGTAACTCAGGGAACCCCTACAATGAGCAGTTCTTC.

In its sample, this clone was seen a few times. This chain joins TRBV20-1 and TRBJ1-5; D not resolved. Germline-derived CDR1 and CDR2 are DFQATT and SNEGSKA (reference sequence). The germline V and J ends were trimmed by 3 bases and 3 bases, with 18 bases remaining between them. The CDR3 loop spans 16 amino acids. CDR3 nucleotides: TGCAGTGCTAGTGGTAGCAGGAGACGGCTCAATCAGCCCCAGCATTTT. Its protein product is CSASGSRRRLNQPQHF.

The rearrangement joins TRBV28 to TRBJ2-7; 11 bases agree with TRBD2. This CDR3 comprises 22 residues. After removal of 6 bases from V and 3 bases from J, the junction contained 28 bases not matched to a gene. CDR1 MDHEN and CDR2 SYDVKM come from the germline V gene. The chain's CDR3 is CASRPPHSGRASMWEGLYEQYF. In DNA, the CDR3 is TGTGCCAGCAGACCACCTCATAGCGGGAGGGCCTCTATGTGGGAGGGCCTCTACGAGCAGTACTTC.

The rearrangement links TRBV27 to TRBJ1-1, with 7 bases aligning to TRBD1. After removal of 4 bases from V and 4 bases from J, the junction contained 15 bases not matched to a gene. This CDR3 is 17 amino acids long. CDR1 is MNHEY and CDR2 is SMNVEV in the germline V gene (reference sequence). CDR3: CASSSLQGRQQSTEAFF. CDR3 sequence (DNA): TGTGCCAGCAGTTCTTTACAGGGGAGGCAACAATCCACTGAAGCTTTCTTT.

V gene TRBV21-1 combines with J gene TRBJ1-5. TRBV21-1 is given as a pseudogene. The CDR3 is made up of 17 amino acids. The CDR3: CASSKGGGGNEIQPQHF. CDR3 DNA sequence: TGTGCCAGCAGCAAAGGTGGAGGGGGGAATGAGATTCAGCCCCAGCATTTT.

The rearrangement links TRBV18 to TRBJ2-7; 8 bases map to TRBD2. Per germline, CDR1 KGHSH and CDR2 LQKENI. The CDR3 has 15 residues. Trimming took 2 bases from V and 2 from J; bases not matched to a gene: 5. The CDR3 bases are TGTGCCAGCTCACCAGGTACTAGCGGTACCTACGAGCAGTACTTC. Amino acids: CASSPGTSGTYEQYF.

DNA of the CDR3: TGTGCCAGCAGCTTCCACCTAGGCGAGCAGTTCTTC. Translating gives CASSFHLGEQFF. The chain combines TRBV11-1 with TRBJ2-1; D not certain. The germline V gene encodes CDR1 SGHAT and CDR2 FQDESV (reference sequence). The CDR3 has 12 amino acids. V was pared by 3 bases and J by 10 bases, with 10 bases between.

V gene TRBV19 combines with J gene TRBJ2-7; weak D call: TRBD1 (7 bases). The CDR3 runs 15 residues. The V and J ends lost 3 bases and 3 bases respectively, with 15 bases between them. CDR1 LNHDA and CDR2 SQIVND come from the germline V gene (reference sequence). The CDR3, as DNA: TGTGCCAGTAGTATCAAGCGGCAGGGGGGCTACGAGCAGTACTTC. Translation: CASSIKRQGGYEQYF.

This clone was recorded a few times. This chain connects TRBV7-2 to TRBJ1-1; tentative D call: TRBD1 (5 bases). CDR3 length: 18 residues. The germline V and J ends were trimmed by 1 base and 0 bases, with 18 bases remaining between them. The germline V gene encodes CDR1 SGHTA and CDR2 FQGNSA. DNA of the CDR3: TGTGCCAGCAGCTTAGGAAGACAGAAGGGCCGACTGAACACTGAAGCTTTCTTT. Translated: CASSLGRQKGRLNTEAFF.

The chain couples TRBV29-1 to TRBJ2-7, with TRBD1 identical over 10 bases. CDR3 length: 13 amino acids. The junction had 2 bases not matched to a gene; V was cut back by 4 bases and J by 2 bases. Germline V gene sequence: CDR1 SQVTM, CDR2 ANQGSEA. CDR3 sequence reads: CSVAGTGAYEQYF. The CDR3 nucleotides read TGCAGCGTTGCAGGGACAGGGGCCTACGAGCAGTACTTC.

The V gene is TRBV28, the J gene TRBJ2-3, with TRBD2 matching 14 bases. V gave up 6 bases and J gave up 6 bases; unmatched junction bases: 8. The CDR3 is made up of 16 amino acids. The V gene's germline CDR1 is MDHEN and CDR2 SYDVKM. CDR3 nucleotides: TGTGCCAGCAGAGTACAGGGACTAGCGGGAGCCGATACGCAGTATTTT. Translating gives CASRVQGLAGADTQYF.

V gene TRBV9 combines with J gene TRBJ2-2; D may be TRBD1 or TRBD2 (5 bases each). This CDR3 comprises 16 residues. Germline V gene data show CDR1 as SGDLS and CDR2 as YYNGEE. V was pared by 0 bases and J by 0 bases, with 9 bases between. The CDR3 protein is CASSVATGPNTGELFF. DNA of the CDR3: TGTGCCAGCAGCGTAGCTACGGGACCGAACACCGGGGAGCTGTTTTTT.

This clone is a singleton in its sample. CDR3 sequence reads: CASSLGRGSEAFF. The CDR3 coding sequence is TGTGCCAGCAGCTTAGGGCGGGGAAGTGAAGCTTTCTTT. J is TRBJ1-1 and V is TRBV7-9; no clear D gene. The ends were cut back, 1 base at V and 7 bases at J, with 10 bases in the middle. The CDR3 is 13 amino acids. The germline gives CDR1 SEHNR, CDR2 FQNEAQ (reference sequence). Using reference TRBV7-9 and TRBJ1-1 for the parts outside the CDR3, the full variable domain is DTGVSQNPRHKITKRGQNVTFRCDPISEHNRLYWYRQTLGQGPEFLTYFQNEAQLEKSRLLSDRFSAERPKGSFSTLEIQRTEQGDSAMYLCASSLGRGSEAFFGQGTRLTVV.

The chain couples TRBV27 to TRBJ1-5; D unclear. There are 16 residues in the CDR3. The germline V gene encodes CDR1 MNHEY and CDR2 SMNVEV (reference sequence). V was clipped by 5 bases and J by 9 bases, with 23 bases between them. The CDR3: CASSTESAGGYWPQHF. DNA of the CDR3: TGTGCCAGCAGTACCGAGTCAGCCGGAGGGTATTGGCCCCAGCATTTT.

The rearrangement links TRBV7-5 to TRBJ1-4. TRBV7-5 is a pseudogene segment. This CDR3 is 14 amino acids long. The CDR3 DNA reads as TGTGTCAGAAGCGCTAAAGTGGGGTATGAAAAACTGTTTTTT. It translates to CVRSAKVGYEKLFF.

The rearrangement uses TRBV4-3 and TRBJ1-5; no firm D call. CDR1 and CDR2 (germline): LGHNA, YSLEER. The CDR3 extends over 17 amino acids. V lost 1 base to trimming and J lost 6 bases, with 19 bases between them. For the CDR3, the DNA is TGCGCCAGCAGCCAAGGGGGAGGGAAACTCGCGGGTCAGCCCCAGCATTTT. This encodes CASSQGGGKLAGQPQHF.

The gene calls are TRBV9 and TRBJ2-3; D remains ambiguous. V lost 2 bases and J 0 bases, leaving 13 bases between the germline ends. The CDR3 totals 16 residues. Germline V gives CDR1 SGDLS, CDR2 YYNGEE. The CDR3 bases are TGTGCCAGCAGCGTTTCCCCAACGGTTAGCACAGATACGCAGTATTTT. Translation gives CASSVSPTVSTDTQYF.

The V gene is TRBV15, the J gene TRBJ2-7, with 8 positions matching TRBD2. Trimming cost V 5 bases and J 1 base; bases outside gene matches: 4. This CDR3 comprises 14 residues. Germline V lookup: CDR1 LNHNV, CDR2 YYDKDF (reference sequence). The CDR3 sequence is CATSPGLGSYEQYF. In DNA form, the CDR3 reads TGTGCCACCAGCCCGGGACTAGGATCCTACGAGCAGTACTTC.

The genes are TRBV6-5 and TRBJ2-7; 12 bases map to TRBD2. The J segment lost 2 bases and the V segment lost 6 bases, leaving 2 bases of the junction unmatched. The CDR3 is made up of 14 amino acids. Per the germline V gene, CDR1 is MNHEY and CDR2 is SVGAGI. Here the CDR3 reads CASSLAGGPYEQYF. CDR3 sequence (DNA): TGTGCCAGCAGCCTAGCGGGGGGGCCCTACGAGCAGTACTTC.

The chain joins TRBV27 to TRBJ2-7, with D perhaps matching TRBD2 (6 bases). This CDR3 region has 12 residues. Germline V gene lookup returns CDR1 MNHEY and CDR2 SMNVEV (reference sequence). With 4 bases removed from V and 7 bases from J, the gap between germline ends came to 11 bases. The CDR3 region is CASSWSAGEQYF. The DNA for the CDR3 is TGTGCCAGCAGTTGGTCCGCGGGGGAGCAGTACTTC.

CDR3 nucleotides: TGCGCCAGCAGCTTGGGTCCGAGGGAATCCTACAATGAGCAGTTCTTC. Amino acids: CASSLGPRESYNEQFF. The chain uses TRBV5-1 and TRBJ2-1, with a weak D call TRBD2 (5 bases). The CDR3 consists of 16 residues. Germline values: CDR1 SGHRS, CDR2 YFSETQ. The V end lost 0 bases, the J end lost 1 base, and 11 bases lay between the germline ends.

The V call is TRBV18, the J call TRBJ2-7; 14 positions match TRBD2. The CDR3 loop spans 17 amino acids. Germline V CDR1 and CDR2: KGHSH, LQKENI. Trimming took 5 bases from V and 2 from J; bases not matched to a gene: 8. Here the CDR3 reads CASSSGLAGETAYEQYF. Written as DNA, the CDR3 is TGTGCCAGCTCATCGGGACTAGCGGGGGAGACCGCCTACGAGCAGTACTTC.

This clone has a single count. The chain joins TRBV19 to TRBJ1-5; 7 nucleotides match TRBD1. The V gene's germline CDR1 is LNHDA and CDR2 SQIVND (reference sequence). V was pared by 4 bases and J by 0 bases, with 9 bases of the junction left unmatched. The CDR3 contains 17 residues. DNA for the CDR3: TGTGCCAGTAGTACGACCCAGGACAGGTATAGCAATCAGCCCCAGCATTTT. It yields the protein CASSTTQDRYSNQPQHF.

This chain uses TRBV30 with TRBJ1-2; D call uncertain. This CDR3 has 15 residues. Trimming took 3 bases from V and 8 from J, leaving 22 bases between them. CDR1 and CDR2 (germline): GTSNPN, SVGIG (reference sequence). CDR3 DNA sequence: TGTGCCTGGAGAATCAGGTCGGCAGCCGGAACGGGCTACACCTTC. Translating gives CAWRIRSAAGTGYTF. The complete variable domain, with remaining parts taken from reference TRBV30 and TRBJ1-2, reads SQTIHQWPATLVQPVGSPLSLECTVEGTSNPNLYWYRQAAGRGLQLLFYSVGIGQISSEVPQNLSASRPQDRQFILSSKKLLLSDSGFYLCAWRIRSAAGTGYTFGSGTRLTVV.

The chain links TRBV4-3 to TRBJ2-7; D possibly corresponds to TRBD2 (6 bases). Between the trimmed V and J ends, which lost 0 bases and 0 bases, there was a span of 12 bases. CDR3 length: 16 residues. Germline CDR1 and CDR2: LGHNA and YSLEER. The DNA for the CDR3 is TGCGCCAGCAGCCAAGATAGGACTAACCCCTCCTACGAGCAGTACTTC. It specifies CASSQDRTNPSYEQYF.

This chain's CDR3 is CASSLGIWLNTEAFF. CDR3 bases: TGTGCCAGCAGCTTAGGGATCTGGCTGAACACTGAAGCTTTCTTT. This chain connects TRBV5-5 to TRBJ1-1, with unresolved D. Trimming cost V 2 bases and J 0 bases, with 11 bases left between them. The CDR3 has 15 residues. The germline V gene has CDR1 SGHKS and CDR2 YYEKEE (reference sequence).

J is TRBJ1-1 and V is TRBV15; TRBD1 agrees at 7 bases. V lost 5 bases to trimming and J lost 0 bases; unmatched junction nucleotides: 6. Per germline, CDR1 LNHNV and CDR2 YYDKDF (reference sequence). The CDR3 length is 15 residues. The CDR3 nucleotides are TGTGCCACCAGCCGCCAGGGGGGCATGAACACTGAAGCTTTCTTT. The encoded protein is CATSRQGGMNTEAFF. The full variable domain, in which reference TRBV15 and TRBJ1-1 provide the parts outside the CDR3, is DAMVIQNPRYQVTQFGKPVTLSCSQTLNHNVMYWYQQKSSQAPKLLFHYYDKDFNNEADTPDNFQSRRPNTSFCFLDIRSPGLGDTAMYLCATSRQGGMNTEAFFGQGTRLTVV.

This chain uses TRBV25-1 with TRBJ1-2; D not resolved. V was shortened by 5 bases and J by 2 bases, with 9 bases between the two germline ends. The germline V gene encodes CDR1 MGHDK and CDR2 SYGVNS. The CDR3 covers 13 residues. The CDR3 DNA sequence: TGTGCCAGCAGTCCAGCACCCAACTATGGCTACACCTTC. Encoded protein: CASSPAPNYGYTF.